This is a list of T cell receptor beta chains from one sample in a study of human T cells and chemical hapten exposure. Each CDR3 protein is one row after TCRdb ran MiXCR on the RACE reads. The data contain about 99,000 distinct CDR3 sequences, around 11% of them singletons. The sample was whole blood, taken in connection with sensitization to the hapten diphenylcyclopropenone (DPC). Every receptor here comes from a woman in her 40s with alopecia areata. Some clones in this sample may be carry-over from other donors' samples. Both conserved end residues are part of each CDR3. Each record gives: CDR3 length, D gene, clone size, J gene, V gene, CDR3 protein, CDR3 DNA. The D gene is left open where the match is weak. Clone size is not always given. Where it is, it says once, few, many or a class for expanded clones.

13 | TRBD2 | few | TRBJ2-7 | TRBV5-8 | CASSSRLAGEQYF | TGTGCCAGCAGCTCCCGACTAGCGGGTGAGCAGTACTTC
12 | . | many | TRBJ2-1 | TRBV5-1 | CASKFNHNEQFF | TGCGCCAGCAAATTTAACCACAATGAGCAGTTCTTC
14 | . | . | TRBJ1-2 | TRBV9 | CASSVADSNYGYTF | TGTGCCAGCAGCGTAGCTGATTCAAACTATGGCTACACCTTC
12 | . | few | TRBJ2-5 | TRBV18 | CASSAFQETQYF | TGTGCCAGCTCAGCCTTCCAAGAGACCCAGTACTTC
18 | . | many | TRBJ2-5 | TRBV7-2 | CASSLGLSYPGEVETQYF | TGTGCCAGCAGCTTGGGACTGTCTTATCCGGGGGAGGTCGAGACCCAGTACTTC
17 | . | . | TRBJ1-6 | TRBV4-3 | CASSHIDHRAYNSPLHF | TGCGCCAGCAGCCATATCGACCACAGGGCCTATAATTCACCCCTCCACTTT
14 | TRBD1 | . | TRBJ2-7 | TRBV28 | CASRGTGGENEQYF | TGTGCCAGCAGGGGGACAGGGGGCGAAAACGAGCAGTACTTC
15 | TRBD1 | . | TRBJ2-7 | TRBV7-9 | CASSPSRTGPNEQYF | TGTGCCAGCAGCCCGTCCCGGACAGGGCCCAACGAGCAGTACTTC
14 | . | . | TRBJ1-4 | TRBV6-5 | CASSYRDRNEKLFF | TGTGCCAGCAGTTATCGGGACCGTAATGAAAAACTGTTTTTT
15 | . | many | TRBJ1-5 | TRBV4-2 | CASSQDGEGNQPQHF | TGTGCCAGCAGCCAAGACGGGGAGGGGAATCAGCCCCAGCATTTT
14 | . | . | TRBJ2-3 | TRBV5-1 | CASSPGLQADTQYF | TGCGCCAGCAGTCCGGGACTCCAGGCCGATACGCAGTATTTT
19 | TRBD2 | few | TRBJ2-7 | TRBV28 | CASRSSGGSGEFKYYEQYF | TGTGCCAGCAGGTCCTCGGGGGGTAGCGGGGAATTCAAATACTACGAGCAGTACTTC
14 | . | few | TRBJ2-1 | TRBV18 | CASSPGGPYNEQFF | TGTGCCAGCTCACCGGGGGGACCCTACAATGAGCAGTTCTTC
16 | . | few | TRBJ2-1 | TRBV9 | CASSVGHTSKVNEQFF | TGTGCCAGCAGCGTAGGTCACACTAGTAAGGTCAATGAGCAGTTCTTC
14 | . | . | TRBJ2-7 | TRBV20-1 | CSARDQTATYEQYF | TGCAGTGCTAGAGACCAGACCGCAACCTACGAGCAGTACTTC